Following are 14 T cell receptor beta chains from one sample sequenced in a study of OX40 agonist ivuxolimab in advanced cancers. To prepare the library, the immunoSEQ multiplex PCR assay was applied. As stored in TCRdb, this immuneACCESS dataset retains in-frame rearrangements with V and J assigned. A fraction of the clones does not appear; measured against another copy, unresolved V genes explain less than half of the discrepancy, and the remainder lacks a known reason. For this sample there are tens of thousands of clones; 80% to 95% appear just once. The ten largest account for less than 0.35% of the sample. This specimen consisted of CD4+ or CD8+ T cells sorted from blood, obtained in a trial of the OX40 agonist ivuxolimab. The receptors derive from an adult with an advanced solid tumor such as melanoma, head and neck, liver or kidney cancer.

J is TRBJ2-1 and V is TRBV19; TRBD2 aligns across 10 bases. V lost 5 bases, J lost 4 bases, and 5 bases stayed unmatched. Germline V lookup: CDR1 LNHDA, CDR2 SQIVND (reference sequence). The CDR3 covers 15 residues. In DNA, the CDR3 is TGTGCCAGTAGTCAGCTAGCGGGGGTGTACAATGAGCAGTTCTTC. Its translation is CASSQLAGVYNEQFF.

The rearrangement links TRBV6-5 to TRBJ2-7; the match to TRBD2 covers 11 bases. The J segment lost 4 bases and the V segment lost 5 bases, leaving 7 bases of the junction unmatched. The length of the CDR3 is 15 residues. CDR1 is MNHEY and CDR2 is SVGAGI in the germline V gene. CDR3 in amino acids: CASSGVAGGPYEQYF. In DNA form, the CDR3 reads TGTGCCAGCAGTGGCGTAGCGGGGGGGCCATACGAGCAGTACTTC.

The J gene is TRBJ2-5, the V gene TRBV29-1; TRBD1 agrees at 7 bases. The end of the DNA is better explained by TRBJ2-7, so the J call may be wrong. The germline V gene has CDR1 SQVTM and CDR2 ANQGSEA. This CDR3 has 14 residues. The CDR3 bases are TGCAGCGTCGCCGGGACAGAGGACTCCTACGAGCAGTACTTC. Translation gives CSVAGTEDSYEQYF.

The gene calls are TRBV6-5 and TRBJ1-4; 7 bases align to TRBD1. V lost 6 bases, J lost 8 bases, and 9 bases stayed unmatched. Germline assignment: CDR1 MNHEY and CDR2 SVGAGI. The CDR3 contains 14 residues. The CDR3 reads CASRETGIDEKLFF. CDR3 sequence (DNA): TGTGCCAGCAGGGAGACAGGGATAGACGAAAAACTGTTTTTT.

The chain joins TRBV11-2 to TRBJ2-5, with no clear D. V dropped 5 bases and J dropped 1 base, with 2 bases sitting between them. The CDR3 runs to 11 residues. Germline V lookup: CDR1 SGHAT, CDR2 FQNNGV. The CDR3 DNA is TGTGCCAGCAGCCCCCAAGAGACCCAGTACTTC. It translates to CASSPQETQYF.

The chain uses TRBV7-3 and TRBJ2-3; no clear D gene. There are 15 residues in the CDR3. The V end was cut by 1 base, the J end by 2 bases, with 10 bases between. Per the germline V gene, CDR1 is SGHTA and CDR2 is FQGTGA. The CDR3 sequence: CASSLSSRATDTQYF. CDR3 nucleotides: TGTGCCAGCAGCTTAAGCTCCCGGGCCACAGATACGCAGTATTTT.

The chain links TRBV7-6 to TRBJ2-3, with 7 nucleotides matching TRBD1. CDR1 and CDR2 (germline): SGHVS, FNYEAQ. The CDR3 sequence is 15 residues long. The V gene end was trimmed by 2 bases and the J gene end by 1 base; junction bases not matched to a gene: 3. This chain's CDR3 is CASSLNGQGTDTQYF. CDR3 DNA: TGTGCCAGCAGCTTAAACGGACAGGGCACAGATACGCAGTATTTT.

V and J are TRBV5-1 and TRBJ2-2; TRBD1 agrees at 7 bases. The germline V gene encodes CDR1 SGHRS and CDR2 YFSETQ. The CDR3 runs to 16 residues. V was clipped by 3 bases and J by 7 bases; unmatched bases: 12. CDR3 DNA sequence: TGCGCCAGCAGCTACTACGGACAGGCTACCGGCGGGGAGCTGTTTTTT. This translates into CASSYYGQATGGELFF.

The chain is built from TRBV5-4 and TRBJ2-1; TRBD2 matches 15 bases. In germline, CDR1 is SGHNT, CDR2 YYREEE (reference sequence). The J segment lost 7 bases and the V segment lost 3 bases, leaving 8 bases of the junction unmatched. This CDR3 contains 17 residues. The CDR3 sequence: CASSYLAGLAGGNEQFF. For the CDR3, the DNA is TGTGCCAGCAGCTATCTTGCCGGACTAGCGGGGGGGAATGAGCAGTTCTTC.

This sequence joins TRBV5-4 and TRBJ1-2; possibly TRBD1 for D (5 bases). The CDR3 length is 17 residues. Per germline, CDR1 SGHNT and CDR2 YYREEE (reference sequence). The V end was cut by 0 bases, the J end by 8 bases, with 23 bases between. CDR3 bases: TGTGCCAGCAGCTTGGATCTTGGGGGATCTCTTCAAGGCGGCTACACCTTC. It translates to CASSLDLGGSLQGGYTF.

V gene TRBV7-3 combines with J gene TRBJ2-2; 8 nucleotides agree with TRBD2. Germline lookup yields CDR1 SGHTA and CDR2 FQGTGA. The V gene end was trimmed by 5 bases and the J gene end by 0 bases; junction bases not matched to a gene: 8. The CDR3 covers 17 residues. This CDR3 is CASSPRGGGTNTGELFF. CDR3 in DNA: TGTGCCAGCAGCCCCAGGGGCGGGGGGACGAACACCGGGGAGCTGTTTTTT.

The rearrangement joins TRBV6-5 to TRBJ2-1; 12 nucleotides match TRBD2. Per the germline V gene, CDR1 is MNHEY and CDR2 is SVGAGI. There are 16 residues in the CDR3. J was trimmed by 4 bases and V by 4 bases; bases with no gene match: 5. CDR3 amino acids: CASSSATSGGYNEQFF. The CDR3 DNA sequence: TGTGCCAGCAGTTCCGCGACTAGCGGGGGTTACAATGAGCAGTTCTTC.

This chain links TRBV6-1 with TRBJ2-3; 8 bases line up with TRBD1. Germline assignment: CDR1 MNHNS and CDR2 SASEGT. This CDR3 contains 15 residues. Trimming took 6 bases from V and 2 from J; bases not matched to a gene: 7. The CDR3 protein is CASRSGTGYTDTQYF. The CDR3 DNA follows: TGTGCCAGCAGGAGTGGGACAGGTTACACAGATACGCAGTATTTT.

This clone came up once. The genes are TRBV4-1 and TRBJ1-3; 9 bases map to TRBD1. The CDR3 has 18 residues. With 4 bases clipped from V and 6 bases from J, the junction kept 16 bases outside the gene matches. Germline V gene lookup returns CDR1 MGHRA and CDR2 YSYEKL. The CDR3 here is CASSPPQFRQGGENTIYF. In DNA form, the CDR3 reads TGCGCCAGCAGCCCTCCTCAATTTAGACAGGGGGGCGAAAACACCATATATTTT.